Listed below are T cell receptor beta chains from one sample, sequenced in a study of cytomegalovirus exposure and HLA in healthy donors. Some clones are missing from TCRdb's copy, which holds only in-frame ones; the method was immunoSEQ multiplex PCR. This table has 150,000 or so clones, 65% to 80% appearing once. Sequences were obtained from PBMCs. These receptors were taken from a man between 18 and 35 years old in good health and CMV-seronegative. The CDR3 runs from the conserved cysteine through the conserved F or W. D genes are given only for firm matches. Part of the rows lack a size; the others show once, few, many or a class for expanded clones.

D: -
J: TRBJ2-6
size: -
V: TRBV5-4
DNA: TGTGCCAGCAGCTTGGTGGCAGGGTGGAGCTCTGGGGCCAACGGCCTGACTTTC
CDR3: CASSLVAGWSSGANGLTF

D: TRBD1
J: TRBJ1-2
size: few
V: TRBV6-5
DNA: TGTGCCAGCAGTATCAGCCGACAGGGGAGCTATGGCTACACCTTC
CDR3: CASSISRQGSYGYTF

D: -
J: TRBJ2-7
size: -
V: TRBV7-8
DNA: TGTGCCAGCAGCTTAAGGCAGGTCTACTCCTACGAGCAGTACTTC
CDR3: CASSLRQVYSYEQYF

D: TRBD1
J: TRBJ2-2
size: -
V: TRBV5-6
DNA: TGTGCCAGCAGCTACGACAGGGCCGGGGAGCTGTTTTTT
CDR3: CASSYDRAGELFF

D: -
J: TRBJ2-3
size: once
V: TRBV6-1
DNA: TGTGCCAGCAGTGTCTCAGGCCCGGCCCACTTTGCAGATACGCAGTATTTT
CDR3: CASSVSGPAHFADTQYF

D: -
J: TRBJ1-4
size: -
V: TRBV6-4
DNA: TGTGCCAGCAGGGGGACAACTTACAGGTTCGGTAATGAAAAACTGTTTTTT
CDR3: CASRGTTYRFGNEKLFF

D: TRBD2
J: TRBJ2-7
size: few
V: TRBV19
DNA: TGTGCCAGTAGTATCGGGGGGACGACCTACGAGCAGTACTTC
CDR3: CASSIGGTTYEQYF

D: -
J: TRBJ2-6
size: -
V: TRBV7-3
DNA: TGTGCCAGCAGTCTCGACAGCTCTGGGGCCAACGGCCTGACTTTC
CDR3: CASSLDSSGANGLTF

D: TRBD1
J: TRBJ2-7
size: -
V: TRBV6-1
DNA: TGTGCCAGCAGTGTGAACTCCGGGACAGCTACCTACGAGCAGTACTTC
CDR3: CASSVNSGTATYEQYF

D: -
J: TRBJ2-2
size: -
V: TRBV11-3
DNA: TGTGCCAGCAGCCTGACAGCGAACACCGGGGAGCTGTTTTTT
CDR3: CASSLTANTGELFF

D: -
J: TRBJ1-1
size: -
V: TRBV10-2
DNA: TGCGCCAGCAGTGATGGCGGTGAAGCTTTCTTT
CDR3: CASSDGGEAFF

D: -
J: TRBJ2-5
size: -
V: TRBV7-2
DNA: TGTGCCAGCAGCCTTAGCAGAGAGACCCAGTACTTC
CDR3: CASSLSRETQYF

D: TRBD2
J: TRBJ2-1
size: few
V: TRBV4-1
DNA: TGCGCCAGCAGCCAAGCCGGCGCCCTCACTAGCGGGGGGCCCTACAATGAGCAGTTCTTC
CDR3: CASSQAGALTSGGPYNEQFF

D: -
J: TRBJ2-1
size: -
V: TRBV19
DNA: TGTGCCAGTAGTTTTGGGTCCAGGGTCAATGAGCAGTTCTTC
CDR3: CASSFGSRVNEQFF

D: -
J: TRBJ1-5
size: few
V: TRBV5-1
DNA: TGCGCCAGCAGCCCCGGGGACAATCAGCCCCAGCATTTT
CDR3: CASSPGDNQPQHF

D: -
J: TRBJ2-2
size: -
V: TRBV11-3
DNA: TGTGCCAGCAGCTCCCGCGGGGAGCTGTTTTTT
CDR3: CASSSRGELFF

D: TRBD1
J: TRBJ1-5
size: -
V: TRBV4-2
DNA: TGTGCCAGCAGCCAGCGACAGGGATCGAACCAGCCCCAGCATTTT
CDR3: CASSQRQGSNQPQHF

D: TRBD2
J: TRBJ2-2
size: -
V: TRBV5-5
DNA: TGTGCCAGCAGCTTATCTGCTAGCGGGGGTGTGGATACCGGGGAGCTGTTTTTT
CDR3: CASSLSASGGVDTGELFF

D: TRBD1
J: TRBJ1-2
size: -
V: TRBV11-2
DNA: TGTGCCAGCAGCCCGTGGGCCCGGGACAGGGTAGATGGCTACACCTTC
CDR3: CASSPWARDRVDGYTF

D: -
J: TRBJ1-1
size: once
V: TRBV6-1
DNA: TGTGCCAGCAGTGAACTTCCCAGGGGAGAAGCTTTCTTT
CDR3: CASSELPRGEAFF

D: TRBD1
J: TRBJ1-6
size: -
V: TRBV4-1
DNA: TGCGCCAGCAGCCAAGGCGCCGGGACAGATTATAATTCACCCCTCCACTTT
CDR3: CASSQGAGTDYNSPLHF

D: TRBD1
J: TRBJ1-1
size: -
V: TRBV5-4
DNA: TGTGCCAGCAGCCAAAAACCTCAGGACAGGCGGAACACTGAAGCTTTCTTT
CDR3: CASSQKPQDRRNTEAFF

D: -
J: TRBJ1-3
size: -
V: TRBV5-6
DNA: TGTGCCAGCAGCTCCCGGGGGGGCTCTGGAAACACCATATATTTT
CDR3: CASSSRGGSGNTIYF

D: -
J: TRBJ2-2
size: -
V: TRBV27
DNA: TGTGCCAGCAGTTTGTCATCAACTCTCACCGGGGAGCTGTTTTTT
CDR3: CASSLSSTLTGELFF

D: -
J: TRBJ2-1
size: -
V: TRBV10-1
DNA: TGCGCCAGCAGTGAGACTCGTGAACCATTCTCCTACAATGAGCAGTTCTTC
CDR3: CASSETREPFSYNEQFF

D: -
J: TRBJ1-5
size: -
V: TRBV18
DNA: TGTGCCAGCTCACCTCGGGGGGACCAGCCCCAGCATTTT
CDR3: CASSPRGDQPQHF

D: -
J: TRBJ1-1
size: few
V: TRBV6-5
DNA: TGTGCCAGCAGTTACTTTGCGCAATTCGAGTCAGCTTTCTTT
CDR3: CASSYFAQFESAFF

D: TRBD1
J: TRBJ1-5
size: few
V: TRBV23-1
DNA: TGCGCCAGCAGTCACGACAGGGGAAATCAGCCCCAGCATTTT
CDR3: CASSHDRGNQPQHF

D: -
J: TRBJ1-5
size: few
V: TRBV7-9
DNA: TGTGCCAGCAGCTTGGGTTCATCGGGGAATCAGCCCCAGCATTTT
CDR3: CASSLGSSGNQPQHF

D: TRBD1
J: TRBJ1-2
size: -
V: TRBV7-9
DNA: TGTGCCAGCAGCGCGACGCAGGGGGCAAACTATGGCTACACCTTC
CDR3: CASSATQGANYGYTF

D: TRBD1
J: TRBJ1-2
size: -
V: TRBV2
DNA: TGTGCCAGCAGTGATCCGAGGGCAGGGGGCAGCCGAGGCTATGGCTACACCTTC
CDR3: CASSDPRAGGSRGYGYTF

D: TRBD1
J: TRBJ1-6
size: few
V: TRBV28
DNA: TGTGCCAGCAGTCTACAACAGGGGGCGAAGAATTCACCCCTCCACTTT
CDR3: CASSLQQGAKNSPLHF

D: TRBD1
J: TRBJ1-1
size: -
V: TRBV19
DNA: TGTGCCAGTAGTCCCCCAGACAGGGGTTGGGACACTGAAGCTTTCTTT
CDR3: CASSPPDRGWDTEAFF

D: TRBD2
J: TRBJ2-2
size: -
V: TRBV4-2
DNA: TGTGCCAGCAGCCAAGATGTTGGGGGGGCCGGGGAGCTGTTTTTT
CDR3: CASSQDVGGAGELFF

D: -
J: TRBJ2-4
size: -
V: TRBV19
DNA: TGTGCCAGTAGTATTAGCCTAGCGACCAACATTCAGTACTTC
CDR3: CASSISLATNIQYF

D: -
J: TRBJ1-4
size: -
V: TRBV10-3
DNA: TGTGCCATCAGTGAGGTCGGGCAGGGCCTTGAAAAACTGTTTTTT
CDR3: CAISEVGQGLEKLFF

D: -
J: TRBJ1-2
size: few
V: TRBV6-5
DNA: TGTGCCAGCAGTTACTTAAACAGGGCCTATGGCTACACCTTC
CDR3: CASSYLNRAYGYTF

D: -
J: TRBJ1-1
size: -
V: TRBV7-9
DNA: TGTGCCAGCAGGATGACGGGTAGACTGGACACTGAAGCTTTCTTT
CDR3: CASRMTGRLDTEAFF

D: TRBD2
J: TRBJ2-3
size: -
V: TRBV6-5
DNA: TGTGCCACCCGGGAGGGTCGAGGCACAGATACGCAGTATTTT
CDR3: CATREGRGTDTQYF

D: TRBD2
J: TRBJ2-1
size: -
V: TRBV28
DNA: TGTGCCAGCAGTCCGACTAGCGGGGGCTACAATGAGCAGTTCTTC
CDR3: CASSPTSGGYNEQFF

D: -
J: TRBJ2-1
size: -
V: TRBV14
DNA: TGTGCCAGCAGCCAAGATGTCACTAGCCCCGTCTATGAGCAGTTCTTC
CDR3: CASSQDVTSPVYEQFF

D: -
J: TRBJ1-4
size: -
V: TRBV7-6
DNA: TGTGCCAGCAGTTTGGGAACAGGGCCCAAAGAAAAACTGTTTTTT
CDR3: CASSLGTGPKEKLFF

D: TRBD1
J: TRBJ1-6
size: few
V: TRBV6-1
DNA: TGTGCCAGCAGTCCGACAGGGAACTATAATTCACCCCTCCACTTT
CDR3: CASSPTGNYNSPLHF

D: -
J: TRBJ1-2
size: many
V: TRBV6-6
DNA: TGTGCCAGCAGTTACTCGCCAGGGGATGGCTACACCTTC
CDR3: CASSYSPGDGYTF

D: -
J: TRBJ2-5
size: -
V: TRBV10-3
DNA: TGTGCCATCAATGGGGGGACTCGAGAGACCCAGTACTTC
CDR3: CAINGGTRETQYF

D: -
J: TRBJ1-1
size: -
V: TRBV6-1
DNA: TGTGCCAGCAGTGAAGCGCGTTGGACAGCCACTGAAGCTTTCTTT
CDR3: CASSEARWTATEAFF

D: TRBD1
J: TRBJ2-3
size: once
V: TRBV4-1
DNA: TGCGCCAGCAGCCAAGATAGGGGGACAGGGGATCCAGATACGCAGTATTTT
CDR3: CASSQDRGTGDPDTQYF

D: TRBD2
J: TRBJ2-7
size: -
V: TRBV6-5
DNA: TGTGCCAGCAGCTGGCGGGGGGGCCCAACCTACGAGCAGTACTTC
CDR3: CASSWRGGPTYEQYF

D: -
J: TRBJ2-5
size: -
V: TRBV7-9
DNA: TGTGCCAGCAGCTTAGAGACTATCCAAGAGACCCAGTACTTC
CDR3: CASSLETIQETQYF

D: -
J: TRBJ1-1
size: once
V: TRBV7-2
DNA: TGTGCCAGCAGCTTAGCGGGGGGAGGTATGAACACTGAAGCTTTCTTT
CDR3: CASSLAGGGMNTEAFF

D: -
J: TRBJ2-3
size: few
V: TRBV19
DNA: TGTGCCAGTAGTATTAGCGGACCCACAGATACGCAGTATTTT
CDR3: CASSISGPTDTQYF

D: TRBD2
J: TRBJ2-1
size: once
V: TRBV5-6
DNA: TGTGCCAGCAGCTTGTCTAGCGGGGGATACAATGAGCAGTTCTTC
CDR3: CASSLSSGGYNEQFF

D: -
J: TRBJ2-5
size: few
V: TRBV7-3
DNA: TGTGCCAGCAGCTTTCGACAGCAAGAGACCCAGTACTTC
CDR3: CASSFRQQETQYF